This entry lists 15 T cell receptor beta chains sequenced from one sample in a study of cytomegalovirus exposure and HLA in healthy donors. The PCR made use of 60 Vbeta and 13 Jbeta primers. Only in-frame clones appear in the TCRdb table, and some are missing; sequencing was by immunoSEQ multiplex PCR. The sample consists of tens of thousands of clones, roughly 65% of them appearing once. Sequenced: PBMCs. These receptors were collected from a male donor in good health and CMV-seropositive.

V is TRBV5-6 and J is TRBJ1-2, with 8 bases lining up with TRBD1. Per the germline V gene, CDR1 is SGHDT and CDR2 is YYEEEE. This CDR3 region has 14 residues. With 2 bases clipped from V and 6 bases from J, the junction kept 6 bases outside the gene matches. CDR3 nucleotides: TGTGCCAGCAGCTTCAAGGACAGGGTTCATGGCTACACCTTC. Translated, it gives CASSFKDRVHGYTF.

The chain carries TRBV4-2 and TRBJ2-7; D ambiguous. With 5 bases removed from V and 0 bases from J, the gap between germline ends came to 5 bases. Germline lookup yields CDR1 LGHNA and CDR2 YNFKEQ. The CDR3 runs 12 residues. CDR3: CASSLSSYEQYF. CDR3 in DNA: TGTGCCAGCAGCTTGAGCTCCTACGAGCAGTACTTC.

Comment on this clone: The CDR3 does not close with the conserved phenylalanine or tryptophan, likely indicating a read error. It is unclear where the CDR3 begins or ends on the DNA, so no DNA is shown, and the CDR3 is as TCRdb lists it. The same CDR3 is also encoded by other DNA sequences in this sample. V is TRBV9 and J is TRBJ1-2; the listed D gene, TRBD1, was not tested against the DNA. Looked up from germline, CDR1 is SGDLS and CDR2 is YYNGEE. The CDR3 spans 13 residues, counting both ends. CDR3 protein: CASSERTDLWLHL.

This clone occurred a few times. CDR3 region: CASTYRTGSRETQYF. CDR3 nucleotides: TGTGCCAGCACCTACCGGACAGGGAGTAGAGAGACCCAGTACTTC. This chain links TRBV6-5 with TRBJ2-5, with 8 bases that match TRBD1. This CDR3 has 15 amino acids. The germline V gene encodes CDR1 MNHEY and CDR2 SVGAGI. Germline trimming cut 7 bases from V and 4 bases from J; bases unmatched to any gene: 11.

The chain is built from TRBV5-1 and TRBJ2-3; TRBD1 aligns across 8 bases. J lost 1 base, V lost 4 bases, and 5 bases had no gene match. Germline CDR1 reads SGHRS; CDR2 reads YFSETQ. The CDR3 is made up of 15 amino acids. The CDR3 reads CASSPGTGGTDTQYF. CDR3 sequence (DNA): TGCGCCAGCAGCCCAGGGACAGGCGGCACAGATACGCAGTATTTT. Full variable domain (remainder filled in from reference TRBV5-1 and TRBJ2-3): KAGVTQTPRYLIKTRGQQVTLSCSPISGHRSVSWYQQTPGQGLQFLFEYFSETQRNKGNFPGRFSGRQFSNSRSEMNVSTLELGDSALYLCASSPGTGGTDTQYFGPGTRLTVL.

The chain is built from TRBV4-1 and TRBJ2-1; the match to TRBD2 covers 8 bases. With V trimmed by 3 bases and J by 8 bases, 3 bases remained unmatched. The CDR3 covers 13 residues. Germline CDR1 and CDR2: MGHRA and YSYEKL. CDR3: CASSHPGGDEQFF. The CDR3 DNA is TGCGCCAGCAGCCACCCCGGGGGGGATGAGCAGTTCTTC.

This sequence joins TRBV10-1 and TRBJ2-7; 7 nucleotides agree with TRBD1. This CDR3 comprises 13 residues. The trim removed 4 bases at V and 2 bases at J, leaving 2 bases unmatched. Germline loops: CDR1 WNHNN, CDR2 SYGVQD (reference sequence). CDR3 nucleotides: TGCGCCAGCAGTGGCCAGGGGGCCTACGAGCAGTACTTC. Amino acid sequence: CASSGQGAYEQYF.

As to this clone: Sequence at one end of the junction differs from germline and may be a read error. The genes are TRBV7-9 and TRBJ2-1; D gene ambiguous. Germline loops: CDR1 SEHNR, CDR2 FQNEAQ (reference sequence). The CDR3 has 12 amino acids. The CDR3 coding sequence is TGTTCCAGCAGCCATCCTCCGGGTGAGCAGTTCTTC. It translates to CSSSHPPGEQFF.

The gene calls are TRBV21-1 and TRBJ2-1; TRBD2 reflects the table's D call only, with no check against the DNA. TRBV21-1 is flagged as a pseudogene. CDR3 size: 14 residues. CDR3 sequence (DNA): TGTGCCAGCAGCGAGGGAAACGGAGAGAATGAGCAGTTCTTC. It yields the protein CASSEGNGENEQFF.

V usage is TRBV9 and J usage is TRBJ2-2, with a weak D call TRBD1 (5 bases). The CDR3 contains 16 residues. Germline V gene data show CDR1 as SGDLS and CDR2 as YYNGEE. The V end was cut by 0 bases, the J end by 2 bases, with 11 bases between. The CDR3 spells CASSVDPGHNTGELFF. In nucleotides, the CDR3 is TGTGCCAGCAGCGTAGACCCAGGACACAACACCGGGGAGCTGTTTTTT.

The CDR3 region is CAWDRLGQGEAEAFF. CDR3 bases: TGTGCCTGGGATCGACTAGGACAGGGGGAGGCTGAAGCTTTCTTT. The chain links TRBV30 to TRBJ1-1; 10 nucleotides agree with TRBD1. The V segment lost 5 bases and the J segment 6 bases; nucleotides outside the gene matches: 12. CDR1 GTSNPN and CDR2 SVGIG come from the germline V gene (reference sequence). CDR3 size: 15 residues.

This clone was seen only once. The J gene is TRBJ2-6, the V gene TRBV5-1; D possibly corresponds to TRBD1 (6 bases). Germline V gene data show CDR1 as SGHRS and CDR2 as YFSETQ. The CDR3 runs to 17 residues. Trimming took off 4 bases at V and 4 bases at J, with 18 bases between the two ends. CDR3 nucleotides: TGCGCCAGCAGCCGCAATGAACAGGGTACCGGGGCCAACGTCCTGACTTTC. As protein: CASSRNEQGTGANVLTF.

V usage is TRBV4-3 and J usage is TRBJ1-2, with D tentatively TRBD1 (5 bases). The CDR3 runs to 17 residues. V gave up 0 bases and J gave up 3 bases, with 17 bases separating them. The germline V gene has CDR1 LGHNA and CDR2 YSLEER. The CDR3 nucleotides read TGCGCCAGCAGCCAAGAAGGGGTCGGGGGGGGGTACTATGGCTACACCTTC. Its protein product is CASSQEGVGGGYYGYTF.

This rearrangement joins TRBV5-4 to TRBJ2-3; 11 bases are shared with TRBD2. J gave up 10 bases and V 2 bases, and 6 bases lay outside the gene matches. There are 14 residues in the CDR3. Germline V gene lookup returns CDR1 SGHNT and CDR2 YYREEE (reference sequence). The CDR3, as DNA: TGTGCCAGCAGCTTAGGGGGACTAGCGGTTTCGCAGTATTTT. It specifies CASSLGGLAVSQYF.

This chain uses TRBV7-9 with TRBJ2-5; a weak D match, TRBD2 (7 bases). There are 14 residues in the CDR3. V lost 5 bases, J lost 3 bases, and 13 bases lay in between. CDR1 and CDR2 (germline): SEHNR, FQNEAQ (reference sequence). CDR3 loop: CASSRAGQKETQYF. CDR3 DNA: TGTGCCAGCAGCCGAGCGGGACAAAAAGAGACCCAGTACTTC.